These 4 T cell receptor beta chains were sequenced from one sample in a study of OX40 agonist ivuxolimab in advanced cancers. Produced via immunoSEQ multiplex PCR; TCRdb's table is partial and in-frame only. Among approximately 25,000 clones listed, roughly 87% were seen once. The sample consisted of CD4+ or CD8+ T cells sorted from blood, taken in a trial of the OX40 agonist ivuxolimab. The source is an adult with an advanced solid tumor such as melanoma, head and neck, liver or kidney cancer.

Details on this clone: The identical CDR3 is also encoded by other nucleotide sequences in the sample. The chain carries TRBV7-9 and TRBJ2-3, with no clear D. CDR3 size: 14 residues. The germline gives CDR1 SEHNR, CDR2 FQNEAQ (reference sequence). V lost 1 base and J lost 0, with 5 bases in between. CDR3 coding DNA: TGTGCCAGCAGCTTAGAGGCAAGCACAGATACGCAGTATTTT. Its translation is CASSLEASTDTQYF.

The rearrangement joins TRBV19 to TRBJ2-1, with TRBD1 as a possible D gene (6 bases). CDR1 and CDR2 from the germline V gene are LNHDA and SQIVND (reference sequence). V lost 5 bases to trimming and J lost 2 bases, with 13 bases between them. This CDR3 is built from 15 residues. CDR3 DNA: TGTGCCAGTAGTCCCTGGGACAACCCCTACAATGAGCAGTTCTTC. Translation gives CASSPWDNPYNEQFF.

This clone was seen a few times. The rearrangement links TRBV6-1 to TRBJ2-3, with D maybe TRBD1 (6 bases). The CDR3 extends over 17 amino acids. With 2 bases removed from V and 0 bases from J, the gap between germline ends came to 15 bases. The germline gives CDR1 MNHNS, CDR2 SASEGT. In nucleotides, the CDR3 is TGTGCCAGCAGTGAATTAGGGGGATTGTTTAGCACAGATACGCAGTATTTT. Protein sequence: CASSELGGLFSTDTQYF.

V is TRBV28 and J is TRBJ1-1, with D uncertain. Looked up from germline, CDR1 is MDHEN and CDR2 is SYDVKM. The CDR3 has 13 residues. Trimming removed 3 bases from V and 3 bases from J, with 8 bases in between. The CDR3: CASSLVGDTEAFF. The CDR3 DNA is TGTGCCAGCAGTTTGGTCGGAGACACTGAAGCTTTCTTT.